This passage covers 10 T cell receptor beta chains from one sample sequenced in a study of T-cell memory formation after mild COVID-19 (dated by TCRdb to 2020 to 2022). Receptor libraries were prepared by 5' RACE. Sequencing used an Illumina NovaSeq 6000. The raw public data were reprocessed by TCRdb itself: fastp quality trimming at Q25, MiXCR clonotype calling, in-frame beta chains only. Duplicate CDR3 protein sequences are folded into a single record with the most common DNA and genes. This sample comprises 140,000 to 150,000 distinct CDR3 sequences, 20% to 25% of them detected only once. The top ten clones comprise approximately 24% of the sample. The sample comprised PBMCs or a T cell subset sorted from them (not recorded which). The origin of the receptors is an adult woman who had mild COVID-19 (a few samples of this study predate the infection). The sample titles of this study are shuffled in the database, so cell type and time point are left out; the donor was told from shared clones.

This clonotype was seen more than once but under ten times. V usage is TRBV15 and J usage is TRBJ2-1; D remains unclear. Germline lookup yields CDR1 LNHNV and CDR2 YYDKDF (reference sequence). CDR3 length equals 13 residues. V was pared by 0 bases and J by 8 bases, with 8 bases between. CDR3 loop: CATSRDLLDEQFF. In nucleotides, the CDR3 is TGTGCCACCAGCAGAGACCTCCTGGATGAGCAGTTCTTC.

This clonotype has a handful of counts. In nucleotides, the CDR3 is TGTGCCAGCAGCTTAGTGGCAGGCACAGATACGCAGTATTTT. This gives the protein CASSLVAGTDTQYF. The V and J genes are TRBV7-9 and TRBJ2-3, with D unresolved. CDR1 and CDR2 from the germline V gene are SEHNR and FQNEAQ (reference sequence). Trimming left V 1 base short and J 1 base short, with 6 bases between. The CDR3 totals 14 residues.

J is TRBJ2-1 and V is TRBV12-3 or TRBV12-4; 11 positions agree with TRBD1. The ends lost 4 bases at V and 15 bases at J; junction bases unmatched: 5. The CDR3 consists of 12 residues. The CDR3 region is CASSWTGGWGFF. The CDR3 DNA reads TGTGCCAGCAGTTGGACAGGGGGCTGGGGGTTCTTC.

This clonotype was found a few times. This rearrangement joins TRBV29-1 to TRBJ2-7; 10 nucleotides align to TRBD1. This CDR3 is 16 amino acids long. The V segment lost 3 bases and the J segment 0 bases; nucleotides outside the gene matches: 8. CDR1 is SQVTM, CDR2 ANQGSEA, per germline. CDR3 sequence (DNA): TGCAGCGTTGACTCTCCCGGGACAGGGGACTCCTACGAGCAGTACTTC. Amino acid sequence: CSVDSPGTGDSYEQYF.

This clonotype has just a few counts. The CDR3 bases are TGTGCCAGCAGCCCAGAGACAGGGTCGCACCAAGAGACCCAGTACTTC. This translates into CASSPETGSHQETQYF. The chain carries TRBV7-9 and TRBJ2-5; 7 positions agree with TRBD1. CDR1 SEHNR and CDR2 FQNEAQ come from the germline V gene (reference sequence). The CDR3 is made up of 16 amino acids. Trimming at V came to 5 bases and at J to 0 bases, leaving 9 bases not matched to a gene.

This chain uses TRBV5-1 with TRBJ2-3; 8 nucleotides agree with TRBD2. Germline-derived CDR1 and CDR2 are SGHRS and YFSETQ. The ends lost 5 bases at V and 5 bases at J; junction bases unmatched: 7. This CDR3 has 14 residues. Here the CDR3 DNA reads TGCGCCAGCAGTAGCGGGGTCCCCGGAGATACGCAGTATTTT. This codes for CASSSGVPGDTQYF.

The chain links TRBV27 to TRBJ1-5; D not resolved. Per the germline V gene, CDR1 is MNHEY and CDR2 is SMNVEV (reference sequence). The CDR3 sequence is 14 residues long. Deletions cut 0 bases from V and 4 bases from J, with 7 bases between. The DNA for the CDR3 is TGTGCCAGCAGTTTATCGGGAGGGAATCAGCCCCAGCATTTT. Residues: CASSLSGGNQPQHF.

In this sample, this clonotype turned up a few times. V is TRBV21-1 and J is TRBJ2-3; the table gives TRBD1 as D, unverified against the DNA. TRBV21-1 is a documented pseudogene. The CDR3 length is 17 residues. The CDR3 bases are TGTGCCAGCAGCATGGAGATGAAGGACAGAGGAACAGATACGCAGTATTTT. Amino acids: CASSMEMKDRGTDTQYF.

The CDR3 bases are TGTGCCTGGAGTTCTACCCCTGGACAGGGGGCCTACGAGCAGTACTTC. Encoded protein: CAWSSTPGQGAYEQYF. The rearrangement joins TRBV30 to TRBJ2-7; 10 nucleotides agree with TRBD1. Unmatched junction bases numbered 9, after V lost 2 bases and J lost 2 bases. Germline CDR1 and CDR2: GTSNPN and SVGIG (reference sequence). There are 16 residues in the CDR3.

There are a few counts of this clonotype. This sequence joins TRBV20-1 and TRBJ1-2, with D hard to call. The CDR3 is made up of 13 amino acids. The V gene's germline CDR1 is DFQATT and CDR2 SNEGSKA (reference sequence). Trimming shortened V by 0 bases and J by 5 bases, and 10 bases separated the two germline ends. DNA of the CDR3: TGCAGTGCTAGAGATCTTTGGCGATATGGCTACACCTTC. Protein product: CSARDLWRYGYTF.